This TCR beta chain is drawn from a study of blood T cells in healthy people across ages. The study, taken as a whole, reports: From one million sequenced T cells, diversity estimates were lower bounds. Age advanced and TCR beta diversity per million T cells fell, roughly linearly.

The study drew donors from healthy Caucasian individuals in Russia aged roughly 6 to 90. Researchers collected approximately 9.9 milliliters of peripheral blood from every single donor. J gave up 1 base and V 3 bases, and 4 bases lay outside the gene matches. The CDR3 extends over 14 amino acids. Germline CDR1 and CDR2: DFQATT and SNEGSKA (reference sequence). Primed by a sample-barcoded 5' primer and a J-beta primer mix, a second PCR proceeded for roughly 6 to 12 cycles. TCRdb re-called the 5' RACE reads through MiXCR, storing one row per CDR3 protein. The profile shows roughly 900,000 distinct CDR3 sequences, 29% of them singletons. This clonotype was detected many times. The antigen is undetermined.

The chain couples TRBV20-1 to TRBJ2-5; 8 nucleotides agree with TRBD2. The sequenced sample consisted of blood. The receptor was derived from a woman older than 75 in good health. CDR3: CSASSGGVQETQYF. CDR3 DNA sequence: TGCAGTGCTAGTTCCGGGGGGGTCCAAGAGACCCAGTACTTC.